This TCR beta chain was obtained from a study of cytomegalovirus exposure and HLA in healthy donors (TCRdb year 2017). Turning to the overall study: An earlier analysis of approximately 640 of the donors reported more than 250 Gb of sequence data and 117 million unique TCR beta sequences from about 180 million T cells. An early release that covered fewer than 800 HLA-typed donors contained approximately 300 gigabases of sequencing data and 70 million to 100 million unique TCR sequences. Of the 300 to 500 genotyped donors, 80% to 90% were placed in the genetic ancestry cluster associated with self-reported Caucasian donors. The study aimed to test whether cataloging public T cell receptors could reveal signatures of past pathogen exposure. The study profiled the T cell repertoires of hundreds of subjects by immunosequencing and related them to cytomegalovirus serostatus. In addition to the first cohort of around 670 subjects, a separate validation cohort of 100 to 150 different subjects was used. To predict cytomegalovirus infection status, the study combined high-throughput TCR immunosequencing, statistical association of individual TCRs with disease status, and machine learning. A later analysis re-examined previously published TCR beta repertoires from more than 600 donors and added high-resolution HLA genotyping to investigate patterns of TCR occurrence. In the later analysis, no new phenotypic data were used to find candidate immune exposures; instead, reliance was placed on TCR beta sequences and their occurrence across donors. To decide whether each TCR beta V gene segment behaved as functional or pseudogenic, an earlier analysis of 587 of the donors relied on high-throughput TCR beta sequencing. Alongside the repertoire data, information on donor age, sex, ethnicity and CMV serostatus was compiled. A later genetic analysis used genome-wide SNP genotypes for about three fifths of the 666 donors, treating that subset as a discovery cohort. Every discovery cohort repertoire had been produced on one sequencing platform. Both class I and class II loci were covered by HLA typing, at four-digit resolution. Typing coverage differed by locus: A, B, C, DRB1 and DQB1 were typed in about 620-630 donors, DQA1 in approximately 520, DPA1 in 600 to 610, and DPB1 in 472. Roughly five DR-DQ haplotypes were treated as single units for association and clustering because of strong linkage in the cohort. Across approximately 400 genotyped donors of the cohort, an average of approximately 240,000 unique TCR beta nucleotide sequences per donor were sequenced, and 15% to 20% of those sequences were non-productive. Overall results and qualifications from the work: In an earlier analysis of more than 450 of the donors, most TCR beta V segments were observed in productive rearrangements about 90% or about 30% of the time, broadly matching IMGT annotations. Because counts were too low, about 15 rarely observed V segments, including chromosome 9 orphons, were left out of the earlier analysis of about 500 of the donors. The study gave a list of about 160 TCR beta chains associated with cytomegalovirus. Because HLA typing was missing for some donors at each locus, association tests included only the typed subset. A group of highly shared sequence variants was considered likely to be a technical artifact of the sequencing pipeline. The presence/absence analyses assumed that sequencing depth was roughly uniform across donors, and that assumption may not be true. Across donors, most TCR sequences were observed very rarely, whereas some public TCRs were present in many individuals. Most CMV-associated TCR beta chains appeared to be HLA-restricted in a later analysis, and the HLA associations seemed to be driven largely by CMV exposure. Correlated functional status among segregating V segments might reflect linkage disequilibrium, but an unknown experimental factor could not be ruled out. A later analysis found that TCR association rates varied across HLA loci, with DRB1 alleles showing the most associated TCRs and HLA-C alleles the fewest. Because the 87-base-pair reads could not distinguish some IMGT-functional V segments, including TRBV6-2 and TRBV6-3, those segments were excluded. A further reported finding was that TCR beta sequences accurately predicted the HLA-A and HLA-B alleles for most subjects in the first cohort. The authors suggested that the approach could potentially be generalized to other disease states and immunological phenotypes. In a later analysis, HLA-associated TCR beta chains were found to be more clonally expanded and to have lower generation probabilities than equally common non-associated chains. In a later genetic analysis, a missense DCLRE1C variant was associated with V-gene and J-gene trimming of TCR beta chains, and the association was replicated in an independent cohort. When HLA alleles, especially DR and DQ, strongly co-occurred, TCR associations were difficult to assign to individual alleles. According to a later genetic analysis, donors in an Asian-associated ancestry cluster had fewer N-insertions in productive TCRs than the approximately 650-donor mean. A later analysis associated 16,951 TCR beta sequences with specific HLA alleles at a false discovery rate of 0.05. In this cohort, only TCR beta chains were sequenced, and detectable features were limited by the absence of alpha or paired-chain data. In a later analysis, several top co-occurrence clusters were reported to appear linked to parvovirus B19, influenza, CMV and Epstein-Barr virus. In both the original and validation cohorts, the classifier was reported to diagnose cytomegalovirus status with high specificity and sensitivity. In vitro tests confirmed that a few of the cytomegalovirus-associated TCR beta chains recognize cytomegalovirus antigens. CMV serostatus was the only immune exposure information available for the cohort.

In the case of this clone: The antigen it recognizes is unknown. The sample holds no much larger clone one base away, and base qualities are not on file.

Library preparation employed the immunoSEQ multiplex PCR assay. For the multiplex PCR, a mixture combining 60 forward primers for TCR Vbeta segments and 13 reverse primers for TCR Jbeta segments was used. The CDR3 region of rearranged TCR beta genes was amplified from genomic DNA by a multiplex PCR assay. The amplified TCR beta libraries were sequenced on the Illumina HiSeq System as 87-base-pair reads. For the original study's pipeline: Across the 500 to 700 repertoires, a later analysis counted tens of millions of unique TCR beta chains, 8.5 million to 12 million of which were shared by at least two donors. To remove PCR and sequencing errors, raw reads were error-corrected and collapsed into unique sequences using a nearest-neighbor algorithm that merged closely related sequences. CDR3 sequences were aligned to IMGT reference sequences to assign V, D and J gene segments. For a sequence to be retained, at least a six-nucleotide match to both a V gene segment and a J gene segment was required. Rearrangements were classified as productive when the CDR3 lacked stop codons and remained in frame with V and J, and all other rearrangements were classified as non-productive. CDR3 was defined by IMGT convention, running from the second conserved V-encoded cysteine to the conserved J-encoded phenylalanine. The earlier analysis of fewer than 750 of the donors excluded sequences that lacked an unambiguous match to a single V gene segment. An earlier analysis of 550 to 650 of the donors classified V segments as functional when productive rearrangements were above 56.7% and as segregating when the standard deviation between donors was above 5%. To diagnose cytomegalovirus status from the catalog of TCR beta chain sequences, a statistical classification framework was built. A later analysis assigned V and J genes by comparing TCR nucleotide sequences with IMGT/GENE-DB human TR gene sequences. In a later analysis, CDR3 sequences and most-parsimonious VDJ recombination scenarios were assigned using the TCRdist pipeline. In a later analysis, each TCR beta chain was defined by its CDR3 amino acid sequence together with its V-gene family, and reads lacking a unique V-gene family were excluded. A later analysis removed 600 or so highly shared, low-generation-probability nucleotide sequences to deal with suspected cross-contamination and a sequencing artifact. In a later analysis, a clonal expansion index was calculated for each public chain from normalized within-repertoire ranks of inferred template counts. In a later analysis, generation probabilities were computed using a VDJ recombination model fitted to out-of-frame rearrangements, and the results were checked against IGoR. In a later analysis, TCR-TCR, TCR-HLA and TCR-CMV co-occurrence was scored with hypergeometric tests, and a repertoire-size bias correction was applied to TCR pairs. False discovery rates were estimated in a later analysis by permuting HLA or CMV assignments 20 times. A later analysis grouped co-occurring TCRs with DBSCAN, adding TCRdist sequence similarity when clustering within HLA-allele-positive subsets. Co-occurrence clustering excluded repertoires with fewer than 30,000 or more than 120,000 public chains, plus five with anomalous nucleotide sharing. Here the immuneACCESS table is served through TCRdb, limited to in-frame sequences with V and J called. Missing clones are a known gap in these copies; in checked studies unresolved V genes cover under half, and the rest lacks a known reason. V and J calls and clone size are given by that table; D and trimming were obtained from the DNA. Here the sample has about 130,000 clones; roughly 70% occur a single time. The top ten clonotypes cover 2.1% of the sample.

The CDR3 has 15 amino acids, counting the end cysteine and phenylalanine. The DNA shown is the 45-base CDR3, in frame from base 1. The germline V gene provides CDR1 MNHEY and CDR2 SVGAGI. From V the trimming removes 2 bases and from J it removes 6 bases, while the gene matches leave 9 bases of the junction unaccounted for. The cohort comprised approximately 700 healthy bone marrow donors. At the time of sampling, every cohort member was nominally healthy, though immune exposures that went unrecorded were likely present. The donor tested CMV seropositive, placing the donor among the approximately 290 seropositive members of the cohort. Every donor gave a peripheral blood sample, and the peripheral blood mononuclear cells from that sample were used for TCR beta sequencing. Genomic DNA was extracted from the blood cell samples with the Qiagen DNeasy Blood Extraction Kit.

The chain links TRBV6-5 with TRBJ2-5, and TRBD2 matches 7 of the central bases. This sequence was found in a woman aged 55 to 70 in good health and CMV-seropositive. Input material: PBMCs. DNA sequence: TGTGCCAGCAGTTACCATGGGACCAGCGGGAAGACCCAGTACTTC. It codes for CASSYHGTSGKTQYF.